The 29 T cell receptor beta chains listed next were all sequenced from one sample in a study of blood T cell repertoires in COVID-19. Sequencing used immunoSEQ multiplex PCR; TCRdb keeps in-frame clones, though not all of them. Among about 210,000 clones listed, about four fifths were seen once. Sequencing was done on a sample of peripheral blood. Receptors originate from a woman aged 45-59 years with active or convalescent COVID-19.

J is TRBJ2-7 and V is TRBV21-1; the table's D call TRBD1 went unverified against the DNA. TRBV21-1 has pseudogene status. There are 15 residues in the CDR3. The CDR3 protein is CASSIWTGDSYEQYV. The CDR3, as DNA: TGTGCCAGCAGCATCTGGACAGGGGACTCCTACGAGCAGTACGTC.

CDR3 in DNA: TGCAGCGTTGAACGTACTAAGAACACTGAAGCTTTCTTT. It codes for CSVERTKNTEAFF. The rearrangement uses TRBV29-1 and TRBJ1-1, with no clear D. Trimming removed 2 bases at V and 1 base at J, with 8 bases between. CDR3 length equals 13 residues. Per the germline V gene, CDR1 is SQVTM and CDR2 is ANQGSEA.

V is TRBV2 and J is TRBJ2-6; tentative D call: TRBD1 (6 bases). V was shortened by 6 bases and J by 3 bases, with 12 bases between the two germline ends. This CDR3 has 15 amino acids. Germline V gene lookup returns CDR1 SNHLY and CDR2 FYNNEI. The CDR3 sequence is CASRKDSYGANVLTF. CDR3 DNA: TGTGCCAGCAGGAAGGACAGCTATGGGGCCAACGTCCTGACTTTC.

This clone was recorded once. The chain carries TRBV28 and TRBJ1-2; no clear D gene. The CDR3 sequence is 15 residues long. V lost 6 bases and J lost 4, with 18 bases in between. CDR1 MDHEN and CDR2 SYDVKM come from the germline V gene. The CDR3 DNA is TGTGCCAGCAGGTTGAACCGGAGGCAGTCCTATGGCTACACCTTC. Translation gives CASRLNRRQSYGYTF.

The gene calls are TRBV27 and TRBJ2-1, with 12 bases fitting TRBD2. Trimming removed 10 bases from V and 5 bases from J; junction bases left unmatched: 6. Germline values: CDR1 MNHEY, CDR2 SMNVEV (reference sequence). The length of the CDR3 is 14 residues. In DNA, the CDR3 is TGTGCCACCATAGGACTAGCGGGAAACAATGAGCAGTTCTTC. Its translation is CATIGLAGNNEQFF.

This clone was counted once. This rearrangement joins TRBV9 to TRBJ2-1, with 13 bases aligning to TRBD2. Per germline, CDR1 SGDLS and CDR2 YYNGEE. The CDR3 contains 16 residues. Trimming cost V 0 bases and J 6 bases; bases outside gene matches: 3. CDR3 bases: TGTGCCAGCAGCGTAGGAGGACTAGCGGGAGTCAATGAGCAGTTCTTC. This encodes CASSVGGLAGVNEQFF. The full variable domain, in which reference TRBV9 and TRBJ2-1 provide the parts outside the CDR3, is DSGVTQTPKHLITATGQRVTLRCSPRSGDLSVYWYQQSLDQGLQFLIQYYNGEERAKGNILERFSAQQFPDLHSELNLSSLELGDSALYFCASSVGGLAGVNEQFFGPGTRLTVL.

This chain uses TRBV5-1 with TRBJ2-3, with 8 positions matching TRBD1. The germline CDR1 and CDR2 sequences are SGHRS and YFSETQ. This CDR3 has 15 residues. With 4 bases clipped from V and 3 bases from J, the junction kept 7 bases outside the gene matches. CDR3 in DNA: TGCGCCAGCAGCAACGGACAGGGTGAGACAGATACGCAGTATTTT. Its protein is CASSNGQGETDTQYF.

This clone was seen just once. The chain joins TRBV5-6 to TRBJ1-3; 7 bases map to TRBD1. V was pared by 1 base and J by 4 bases, with 8 bases of the junction left unmatched. This CDR3 is 16 amino acids long. CDR1 is SGHDT and CDR2 is YYEEEE in the germline V gene. This CDR3 reads CASSLNRGHWGNTIYF. Written as DNA, the CDR3 is TGTGCCAGCAGCTTGAATAGGGGGCATTGGGGAAACACCATATATTTT.

This rearrangement joins TRBV2 to TRBJ2-1; 12 bases line up with TRBD2. J was trimmed by 9 bases and V by 6 bases; bases with no gene match: 6. Per germline, CDR1 SNHLY and CDR2 FYNNEI. CDR3 length: 14 amino acids. In nucleotides, the CDR3 is TGTGCCAGCAGGGGACTAGCGGGCCCTGCTGAGCAGTTCTTC. This encodes CASRGLAGPAEQFF.

The rearrangement uses TRBV7-9 and TRBJ2-1; maybe TRBD1 (6 bases). CDR3 length: 15 amino acids. Trimming left V 5 bases short and J 2 bases short, with 13 bases between. Germline CDR1 and CDR2: SEHNR and FQNEAQ (reference sequence). The CDR3 nucleotides read TGTGCCAGCAGCAAATCAGGGGTCACCTACAATGAGCAGTTCTTC. Translating gives CASSKSGVTYNEQFF.

The CDR3 region has the DNA TGTGCCAGCAGTTTTCTTAGCCAAGGATTCACAGATACGCAGTATTTT. Translated: CASSFLSQGFTDTQYF. This chain uses TRBV27 with TRBJ2-3; D remains ambiguous. The CDR3 covers 16 residues. Trimming removed 3 bases from V and 2 bases from J, with 15 bases in between. Germline V lookup: CDR1 MNHEY, CDR2 SMNVEV (reference sequence).

Regarding this clone: This sample also contains other DNA sequences that code for the same CDR3. The CDR3 region has the DNA TGTGCCAGCAGCCCCTCGGCAGGGAACACCATATATTTT. Translated: CASSPSAGNTIYF. The chain has TRBV7-2 and TRBJ1-3; D is possibly TRBD1 (5 bases). The CDR3 is 13 residues long. CDR1 is SGHTA and CDR2 is FQGNSA in the germline V gene. The V end was cut by 5 bases, the J end by 7 bases, with 12 bases between. Looking up the rest from reference TRBV7-2 and TRBJ1-3 gives the full variable domain: GAGVSQSPSNKVTEKGKDVELRCDPISGHTALYWYRQSLGQGLEFLIYFQGNSAPDKSGLPSDRFSAERTGGSVSTLTIQRTQQEDSAVYLCASSPSAGNTIYFGEGSWLTVV.

The table lists this clone with many counts. This sequence joins TRBV12-3 or TRBV12-4 and TRBJ1-1, with D unclear. The V gene lost 2 bases and the J gene lost 4 bases, with 5 bases spanning the gap. CDR3 length: 12 amino acids. The CDR3 is CASSLTGTEAFF. In DNA, the CDR3 is TGTGCCAGCAGTTTAACCGGCACTGAAGCTTTCTTT.

CDR3 nucleotides: TGTGCCAGCAGTGAAGTAGCGGGCGAATGGGATGAGCAGTTCTTC. Encoded protein: CASSEVAGEWDEQFF. This sequence joins TRBV6-1 and TRBJ2-1; 7 nucleotides agree with TRBD2. Germline V CDR1 and CDR2: MNHNS, SASEGT. CDR3 size: 15 residues. The ends lost 1 base at V and 8 bases at J; junction bases unmatched: 8.

This chain links TRBV2 with TRBJ1-1; 9 nucleotides agree with TRBD1. V dropped 6 bases and J dropped 4; count of bases not matched to a gene: 9. Germline V lookup: CDR1 SNHLY, CDR2 FYNNEI. CDR3 size: 15 residues. In DNA, the CDR3 is TGTGCCAGCAGATCCTCGGACAGGGGCGGCACTGAAGCTTTCTTT. The encoded protein is CASRSSDRGGTEAFF.

This clone was counted a few times. This sequence joins TRBV10-1 and TRBJ2-2; TRBD1 is a possible D gene (5 bases). CDR3 length: 15 residues. CDR1 is WNHNN and CDR2 is SYGVQD in the germline V gene (reference sequence). The ends were cut back, 4 bases at V and 5 bases at J, with 14 bases in the middle. CDR3 residues: CASSGGRLGTGELFF. The DNA for the CDR3 is TGCGCCAGCAGTGGGGGCCGCCTGGGGACCGGGGAGCTGTTTTTT.

This clone was detected a few times. This chain joins TRBV4-2 and TRBJ2-2; TRBD2 matches 14 bases. There are 20 residues in the CDR3. Unmatched junction bases numbered 7, after V lost 0 bases and J lost 1 base. Per the germline V gene, CDR1 is LGHNA and CDR2 is YNFKEQ. The CDR3 loop reads CASSQEYSGLAGGNTGELFF. In DNA form, the CDR3 reads TGTGCCAGCAGCCAAGAATACAGTGGACTAGCGGGGGGGAACACCGGGGAGCTGTTTTTT.

This clone was detected once. The chain uses TRBV2 and TRBJ1-2, with 8 nucleotides matching TRBD1. J lost 7 bases, V lost 7 bases, and 11 bases had no gene match. The CDR3 runs 14 residues. CDR1 and CDR2 (germline): SNHLY, FYNNEI. CDR3 in amino acids: CASTQAGQGGGYTF. The CDR3 nucleotides read TGTGCCAGCACCCAAGCAGGACAGGGAGGTGGCTACACCTTC.

The chain links TRBV6-4 to TRBJ1-4; D gene uncertain. CDR1 is MRHNA, CDR2 SNTAGT, per germline. Trimming cost V 2 bases and J 8 bases, with 15 bases left between them. The CDR3 consists of 15 residues. The CDR3 sequence: CASSDGRAIREKLFF. Written as DNA, the CDR3 is TGTGCCAGCAGTGACGGGAGGGCGATTCGAGAAAAACTGTTTTTT.

This chain's CDR3 is CASKGTALMNTEAFF. The CDR3 DNA sequence: TGTGCCAGTAAGGGGACAGCCCTGATGAACACTGAAGCTTTCTTT. The chain is built from TRBV19 and TRBJ1-1; 7 nucleotides agree with TRBD1. Germline CDR1 is LNHDA and CDR2 is SQIVND (reference sequence). The CDR3 spans 15 residues. J was trimmed by 0 bases and V by 7 bases; bases with no gene match: 8.

The chain joins TRBV5-1 to TRBJ2-2; TRBD1 matches at 9 bases. Germline V gene data show CDR1 as SGHRS and CDR2 as YFSETQ. The CDR3 spans 16 residues. V was clipped by 3 bases and J by 4 bases; unmatched bases: 7. CDR3 bases: TGCGCCAGCAGCTCGACGGGACAGGGCGGCACCGGGGAGCTGTTTTTT. It yields the protein CASSSTGQGGTGELFF.

The chain joins TRBV6-1 to TRBJ1-2, with D unclear. Trimming left V 2 bases short and J 4 bases short, with 11 bases between. Germline V gene data show CDR1 as MNHNS and CDR2 as SASEGT. This CDR3 region has 14 residues. CDR3 bases: TGTGCCAGCAGTGAACCCCTCCCGGGCTATGGCTACACCTTC. Its translation is CASSEPLPGYGYTF.

This clone appeared a single time. This rearrangement joins TRBV5-1 to TRBJ2-1, with 11 bases fitting TRBD2. From germline, CDR1 is SGHRS and CDR2 YFSETQ. The ends lost 0 bases at V and 6 bases at J; junction bases unmatched: 5. The CDR3 consists of 16 residues. This CDR3 reads CASSLVLAGAPNEQFF. The DNA for the CDR3 is TGCGCCAGCAGCTTGGTACTAGCGGGAGCCCCCAATGAGCAGTTCTTC.

The rearrangement uses TRBV5-1 and TRBJ2-3; D is unclear. The V and J ends lost 5 bases and 3 bases respectively, with 4 bases between them. The CDR3 is 11 amino acids. Germline CDR1 SGHRS, CDR2 YFSETQ. As DNA, the CDR3 is TGCGCCAGCAGTACAACAGATACGCAGTATTTT. Its translation is CASSTTDTQYF.

J is TRBJ2-3 and V is TRBV9; 9 nucleotides agree with TRBD1. Losses at the gene ends were 4 bases for V and 4 bases for J; bases not matched to a gene: 16. This CDR3 region has 18 residues. CDR1 is SGDLS, CDR2 YYNGEE, per germline. The CDR3 coding sequence is TGTGCCAGCAGCCGCCTGACGAGGGGCGGGACAGGGCCAGATACGCAGTATTTT. Translating gives CASSRLTRGGTGPDTQYF. Full variable domain (remainder filled in from reference TRBV9 and TRBJ2-3): DSGVTQTPKHLITATGQRVTLRCSPRSGDLSVYWYQQSLDQGLQFLIQYYNGEERAKGNILERFSAQQFPDLHSELNLSSLELGDSALYFCASSRLTRGGTGPDTQYFGPGTRLTVL.

The gene calls are TRBV6-5 and TRBJ1-3; 7 bases map to TRBD1. The CDR3 has 14 amino acids. CDR1 is MNHEY and CDR2 is SVGAGI in the germline V gene. Trimming at V came to 6 bases and at J to 2 bases, leaving 4 bases not matched to a gene. The CDR3 loop reads CASRQGLAGNTIYF. In nucleotides, the CDR3 is TGTGCCAGCAGACAGGGGTTAGCTGGAAACACCATATATTTT.

The chain couples TRBV29-1 to TRBJ1-2; 9 nucleotides align to TRBD1. This CDR3 is built from 12 residues. Germline V gene data show CDR1 as SQVTM and CDR2 as ANQGSEA. With 7 bases clipped from V and 5 bases from J, the junction kept 5 bases outside the gene matches. The CDR3 here is CSGDREQYGYTF. The DNA of the CDR3 is TGCAGCGGGGACAGGGAACAGTATGGCTACACCTTC.

The J gene is TRBJ1-1, the V gene TRBV2, with TRBD1 matching 7 bases. The length of the CDR3 is 12 residues. Germline values: CDR1 SNHLY, CDR2 FYNNEI. Losses at the gene ends were 0 bases for V and 9 bases for J; bases not matched to a gene: 1. The CDR3 spells CASSEADRQAFF. The CDR3 DNA follows: TGTGCCAGCAGTGAAGCGGACAGGCAAGCTTTCTTT.

This clone was recorded only once. This chain connects TRBV10-3 to TRBJ1-1, with 8 bases identical to TRBD1. CDR1 is ENHRY and CDR2 is SYGVKD in the germline V gene. The CDR3 loop spans 14 amino acids. The J segment lost 2 bases and the V segment lost 6 bases, leaving 5 bases of the junction unmatched. The CDR3 DNA is TGTGCCATCAGAATACAGGGGGTAAACACTGAAGCTTTCTTT. As protein: CAIRIQGVNTEAFF.